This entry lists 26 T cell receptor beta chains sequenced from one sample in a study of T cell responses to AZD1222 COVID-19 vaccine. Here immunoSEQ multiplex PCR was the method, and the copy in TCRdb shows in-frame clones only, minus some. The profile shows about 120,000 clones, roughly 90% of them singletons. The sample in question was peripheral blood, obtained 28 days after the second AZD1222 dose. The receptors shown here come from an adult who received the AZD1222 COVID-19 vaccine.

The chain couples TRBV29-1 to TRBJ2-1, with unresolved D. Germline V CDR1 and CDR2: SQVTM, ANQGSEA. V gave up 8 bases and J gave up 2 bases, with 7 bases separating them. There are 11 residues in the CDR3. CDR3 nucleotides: TGCAGCACAGCTACCTACAATGAGCAGTTCTTC. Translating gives CSTATYNEQFF.

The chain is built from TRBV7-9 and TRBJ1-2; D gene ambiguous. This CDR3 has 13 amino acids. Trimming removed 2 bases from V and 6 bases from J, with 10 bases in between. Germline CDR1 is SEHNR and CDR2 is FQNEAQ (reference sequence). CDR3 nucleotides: TGTGCCAGCAGCTTACGGGTCTCGGATGGCTACACCTTC. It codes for CASSLRVSDGYTF. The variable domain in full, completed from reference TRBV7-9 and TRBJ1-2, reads DTGVSQNPRHKITKRGQNVTFRCDPISEHNRLYWYRQTLGQGPEFLTYFQNEAQLEKSRLLSDRFSAERPKGSFSTLEIQRTEQGDSAMYLCASSLRVSDGYTFGSGTRLTVV.

The DNA for the CDR3 is TGCAGCGTTGTGACAGGGTTTCCGGGCACCGGGGAGCTGTTTTTT. Protein product: CSVVTGFPGTGELFF. The chain couples TRBV29-1 to TRBJ2-2; 7 bases fit TRBD1. The CDR3 contains 15 residues. J lost 4 bases, V lost 4 bases, and 9 bases had no gene match. The germline gives CDR1 SQVTM, CDR2 ANQGSEA.

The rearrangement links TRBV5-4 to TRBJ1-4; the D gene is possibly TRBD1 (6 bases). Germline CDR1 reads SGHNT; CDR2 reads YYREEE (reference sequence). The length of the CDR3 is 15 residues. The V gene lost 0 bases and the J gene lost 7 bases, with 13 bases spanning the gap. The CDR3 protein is CASSLEGGKGEKLFF. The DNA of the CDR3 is TGTGCCAGCAGCTTGGAGGGGGGTAAAGGTGAAAAACTGTTTTTT.

In nucleotides, the CDR3 is TGTGCCAGCAGCCGCCGGGAGGTCAATGAGCAGTTCTTC. It is translated as CASSRREVNEQFF. This chain uses TRBV5-4 with TRBJ2-1; 7 bases line up with TRBD2. V lost 4 bases and J lost 6; bases outside the gene matches: 4. The CDR3 runs 13 residues. Germline-derived CDR1 and CDR2 are SGHNT and YYREEE (reference sequence).

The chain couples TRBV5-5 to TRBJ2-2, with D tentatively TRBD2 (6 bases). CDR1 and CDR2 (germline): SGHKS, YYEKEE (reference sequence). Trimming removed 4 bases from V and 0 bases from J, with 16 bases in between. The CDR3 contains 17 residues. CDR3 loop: CASSPVGRFANTGELFF. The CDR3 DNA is TGTGCCAGCAGCCCGGTCGGGAGATTCGCGAACACCGGGGAGCTGTTTTTT.

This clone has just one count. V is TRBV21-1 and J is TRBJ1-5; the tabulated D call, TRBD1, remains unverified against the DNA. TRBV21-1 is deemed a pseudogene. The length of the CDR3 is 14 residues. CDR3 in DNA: TGTGCCAGCAGGGGGCGGAATAGCAATCAGCCCCAGCATTTT. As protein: CASRGRNSNQPQHF.

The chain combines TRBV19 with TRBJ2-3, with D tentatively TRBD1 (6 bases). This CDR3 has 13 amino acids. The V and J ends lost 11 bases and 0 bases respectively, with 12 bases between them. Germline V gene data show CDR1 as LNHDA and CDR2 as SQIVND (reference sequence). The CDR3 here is CAAGQFSTDTQYF. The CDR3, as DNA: TGTGCCGCTGGACAGTTTAGCACAGATACGCAGTATTTT.

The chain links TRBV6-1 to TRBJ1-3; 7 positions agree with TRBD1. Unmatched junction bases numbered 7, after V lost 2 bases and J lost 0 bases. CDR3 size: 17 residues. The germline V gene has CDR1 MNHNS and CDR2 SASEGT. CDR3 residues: CASSETGAISSGNTIYF. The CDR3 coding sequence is TGTGCCAGCAGTGAAACAGGGGCCATTAGCTCTGGAAACACCATATATTTT.

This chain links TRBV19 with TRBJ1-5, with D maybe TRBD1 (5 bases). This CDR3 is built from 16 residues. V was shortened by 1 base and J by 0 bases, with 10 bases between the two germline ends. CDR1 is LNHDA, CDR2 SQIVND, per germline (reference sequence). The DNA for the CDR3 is TGTGCCAGTAGTATAGTGGCAGGGATTAGCAATCAGCCCCAGCATTTT. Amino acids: CASSIVAGISNQPQHF. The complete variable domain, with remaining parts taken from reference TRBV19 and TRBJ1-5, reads DGGITQSPKYLFRKEGQNVTLSCEQNLNHDAMYWYRQDPGQGLRLIYYSQIVNDFQKGDIAEGYSVSREKKESFPLTVTSAQKNPTAFYLCASSIVAGISNQPQHFGDGTRLSIL.

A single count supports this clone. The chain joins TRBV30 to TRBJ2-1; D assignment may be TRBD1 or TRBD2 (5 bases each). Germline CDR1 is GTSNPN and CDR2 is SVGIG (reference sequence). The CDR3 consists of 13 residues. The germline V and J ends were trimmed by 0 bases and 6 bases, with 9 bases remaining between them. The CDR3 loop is CAWSVGTINEQFF. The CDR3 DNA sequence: TGTGCCTGGAGTGTAGGGACCATCAATGAGCAGTTCTTC.

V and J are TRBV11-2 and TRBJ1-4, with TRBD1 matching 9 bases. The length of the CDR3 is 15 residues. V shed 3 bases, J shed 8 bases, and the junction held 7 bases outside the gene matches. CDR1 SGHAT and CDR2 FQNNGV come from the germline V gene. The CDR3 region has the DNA TGTGCCAGCAGCTTTTTCGGGACAGGGAACGAAAAACTGTTTTTT. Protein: CASSFFGTGNEKLFF.

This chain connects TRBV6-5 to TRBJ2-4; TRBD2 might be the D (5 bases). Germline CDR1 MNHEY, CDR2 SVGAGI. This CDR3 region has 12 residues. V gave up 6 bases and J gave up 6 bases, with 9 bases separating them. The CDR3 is CASRGGGNIQYF. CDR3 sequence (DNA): TGTGCCAGCAGGGGCGGAGGAAACATTCAGTACTTC.

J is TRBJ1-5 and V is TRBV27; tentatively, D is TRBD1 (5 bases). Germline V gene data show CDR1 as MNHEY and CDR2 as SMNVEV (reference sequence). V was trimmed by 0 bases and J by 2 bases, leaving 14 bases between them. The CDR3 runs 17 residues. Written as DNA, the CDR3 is TGTGCCAGCAGTTTATCCCCCGGGGGAGCGGGCAATCAGCCCCAGCATTTT. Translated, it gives CASSLSPGGAGNQPQHF.

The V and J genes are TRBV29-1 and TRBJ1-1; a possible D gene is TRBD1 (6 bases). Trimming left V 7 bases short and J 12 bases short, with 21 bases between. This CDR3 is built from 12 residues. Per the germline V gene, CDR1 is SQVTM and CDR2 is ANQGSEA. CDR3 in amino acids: CSGGGEGGVTFF. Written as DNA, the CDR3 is TGCAGCGGCGGGGGCGAGGGCGGCGTAACTTTCTTT.

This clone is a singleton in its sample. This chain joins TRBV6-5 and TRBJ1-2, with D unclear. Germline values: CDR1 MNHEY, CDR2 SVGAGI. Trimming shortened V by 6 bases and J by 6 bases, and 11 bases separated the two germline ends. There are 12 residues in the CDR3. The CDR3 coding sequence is TGTGCCAGCAGAAAGGGTCTCCATGGCTACACCTTC. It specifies CASRKGLHGYTF.

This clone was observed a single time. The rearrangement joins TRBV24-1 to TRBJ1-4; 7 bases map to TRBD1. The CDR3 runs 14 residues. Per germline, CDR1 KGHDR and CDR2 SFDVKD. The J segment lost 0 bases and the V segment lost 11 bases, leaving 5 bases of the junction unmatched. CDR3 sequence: CAIRDSTTNEKLFF. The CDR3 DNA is TGTGCCATCCGGGACAGTACAACTAATGAAAAACTGTTTTTT.

The CDR3 region is CASSISAGRAIQPQHF. CDR3 sequence (DNA): TGTGCCAGTAGTATTTCAGCGGGCAGGGCTATTCAGCCCCAGCATTTT. The chain employs TRBV19 and TRBJ1-5; a possible D gene is TRBD1 (5 bases). The CDR3 runs to 16 residues. Per germline, CDR1 LNHDA and CDR2 SQIVND (reference sequence). V was trimmed by 3 bases and J by 6 bases, leaving 18 bases between them.

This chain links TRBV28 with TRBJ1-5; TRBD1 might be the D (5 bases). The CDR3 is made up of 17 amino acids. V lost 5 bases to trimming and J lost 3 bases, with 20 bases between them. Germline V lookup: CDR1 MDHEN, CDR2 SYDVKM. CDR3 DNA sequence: TGTGCCAGCAGTCCACAGGCAAAGATATCCCTCAATCAGCCCCAGCATTTT. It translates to CASSPQAKISLNQPQHF.

The CDR3 protein is CASSLRLTTGAEAFF. The DNA for the CDR3 is TGTGCCAGCAGCTTAAGACTGACAACAGGGGCTGAAGCTTTCTTT. The chain recombines TRBV13 with TRBJ1-1, with 7 positions matching TRBD1. The germline CDR1 and CDR2 sequences are PRHDT and FYEKMQ (reference sequence). The trim removed 2 bases at V and 6 bases at J, leaving 9 bases unmatched. The CDR3 extends over 15 amino acids.

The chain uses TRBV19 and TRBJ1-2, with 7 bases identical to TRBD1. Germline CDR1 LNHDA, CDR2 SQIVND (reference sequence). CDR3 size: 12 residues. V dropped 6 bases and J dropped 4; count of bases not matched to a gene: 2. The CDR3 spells CASRAGGYGYTF. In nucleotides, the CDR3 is TGTGCCAGTAGGGCAGGGGGCTATGGCTACACCTTC.

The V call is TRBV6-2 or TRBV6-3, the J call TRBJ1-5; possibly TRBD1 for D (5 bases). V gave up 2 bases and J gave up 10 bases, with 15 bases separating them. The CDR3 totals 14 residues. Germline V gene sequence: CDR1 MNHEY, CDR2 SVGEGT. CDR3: CASSYDGGREPQHF. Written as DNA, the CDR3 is TGTGCCAGCAGTTACGACGGGGGGAGAGAACCCCAGCATTTT.

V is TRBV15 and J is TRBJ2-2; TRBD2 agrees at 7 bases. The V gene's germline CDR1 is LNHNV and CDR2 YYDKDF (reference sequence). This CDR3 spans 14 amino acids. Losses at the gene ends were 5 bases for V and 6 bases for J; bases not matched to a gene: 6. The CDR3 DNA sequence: TGTGCCACCAGCTGGGGGGGATTTCCCGGGGAGCTGTTTTTT. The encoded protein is CATSWGGFPGELFF. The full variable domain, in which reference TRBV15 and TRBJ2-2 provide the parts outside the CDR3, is DAMVIQNPRYQVTQFGKPVTLSCSQTLNHNVMYWYQQKSSQAPKLLFHYYDKDFNNEADTPDNFQSRRPNTSFCFLDIRSPGLGDTAMYLCATSWGGFPGELFFGEGSRLTVL.

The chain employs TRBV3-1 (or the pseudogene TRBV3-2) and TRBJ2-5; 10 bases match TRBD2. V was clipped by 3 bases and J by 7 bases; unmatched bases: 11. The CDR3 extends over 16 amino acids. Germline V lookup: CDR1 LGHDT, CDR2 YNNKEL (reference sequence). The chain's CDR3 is CASSHVSGGAVGTQYF. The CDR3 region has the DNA TGTGCCAGCAGCCATGTAAGCGGGGGGGCCGTGGGGACCCAGTACTTC.

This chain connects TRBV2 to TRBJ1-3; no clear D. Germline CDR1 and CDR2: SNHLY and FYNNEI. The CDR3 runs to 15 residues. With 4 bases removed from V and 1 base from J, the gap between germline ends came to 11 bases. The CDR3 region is CASSGQMGSGNTIYF. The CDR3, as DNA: TGTGCCAGCAGTGGCCAGATGGGTTCTGGAAACACCATATATTTT. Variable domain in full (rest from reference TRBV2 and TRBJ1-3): EPEVTQTPSHQVTQMGQEVILRCVPISNHLYFYWYRQILGQKVEFLVSFYNNEISEKSEIFDDQFSVERPDGSNFTLKIRSTKLEDSAMYFCASSGQMGSGNTIYFGEGSWLTVV.

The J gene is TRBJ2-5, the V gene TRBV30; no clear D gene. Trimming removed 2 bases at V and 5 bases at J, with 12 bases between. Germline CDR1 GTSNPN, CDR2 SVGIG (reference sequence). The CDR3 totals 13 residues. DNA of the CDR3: TGTGCCTGGAGTCCGCGGAGTCGCGAGACCCAGTACTTC. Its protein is CAWSPRSRETQYF. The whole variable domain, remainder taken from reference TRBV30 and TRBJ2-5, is SQTIHQWPATLVQPVGSPLSLECTVEGTSNPNLYWYRQAAGRGLQLLFYSVGIGQISSEVPQNLSASRPQDRQFILSSKKLLLSDSGFYLCAWSPRSRETQYFGPGTRLLVL.